Given below is one T cell receptor (beta chain) in context. The sample comes from a study of blood T cell repertoires in COVID-19. Overall study context: Specimens from acute and convalescent COVID-19 originated in the United States, Italy and Spain. Nucleic acid was either cDNA or gDNA, and it came from T cells, B-cell-depleted T cells, or PBMCs.

Per the germline V gene, CDR1 is KGHDR and CDR2 is SFDVKD. The CDR3 length is 14 residues. V dropped 3 bases and J dropped 7 bases, with 12 bases sitting between them. Per the study methods: How many nucleated cells were present was estimated from reference gene primer amplification. Sequenced by immunoSEQ multiplex PCR; TCRdb stores in-frame clones only, minus some. V and J calls and clone size follow that table, whereas D and trimming were derived from the DNA. The table shows a few hundred thousand clones, with about nine tenths occurring only once. The chain is built from TRBV24-1 and TRBJ1-5, with D possibly being TRBD1 (5 bases). Sample: peripheral blood. The source of this sequence is a woman between 40 and 55 years old with acute or convalescent COVID-19. The CDR3 loop reads CATSDTRGGQPQHF. The DNA for the CDR3 is TGTGCCACCAGTGATACTAGGGGAGGACAGCCCCAGCATTTT.